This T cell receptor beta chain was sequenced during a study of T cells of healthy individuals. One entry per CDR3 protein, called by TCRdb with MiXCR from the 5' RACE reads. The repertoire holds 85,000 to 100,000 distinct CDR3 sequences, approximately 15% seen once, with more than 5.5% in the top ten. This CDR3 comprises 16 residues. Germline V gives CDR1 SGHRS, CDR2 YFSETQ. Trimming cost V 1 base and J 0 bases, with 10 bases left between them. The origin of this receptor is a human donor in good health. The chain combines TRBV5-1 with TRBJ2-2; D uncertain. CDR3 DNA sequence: TGCGCCAGCAGCTTGTGGGCCCTAGCGAACACCGGGGAGCTGTTTTTT. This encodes CASSLWALANTGELFF.